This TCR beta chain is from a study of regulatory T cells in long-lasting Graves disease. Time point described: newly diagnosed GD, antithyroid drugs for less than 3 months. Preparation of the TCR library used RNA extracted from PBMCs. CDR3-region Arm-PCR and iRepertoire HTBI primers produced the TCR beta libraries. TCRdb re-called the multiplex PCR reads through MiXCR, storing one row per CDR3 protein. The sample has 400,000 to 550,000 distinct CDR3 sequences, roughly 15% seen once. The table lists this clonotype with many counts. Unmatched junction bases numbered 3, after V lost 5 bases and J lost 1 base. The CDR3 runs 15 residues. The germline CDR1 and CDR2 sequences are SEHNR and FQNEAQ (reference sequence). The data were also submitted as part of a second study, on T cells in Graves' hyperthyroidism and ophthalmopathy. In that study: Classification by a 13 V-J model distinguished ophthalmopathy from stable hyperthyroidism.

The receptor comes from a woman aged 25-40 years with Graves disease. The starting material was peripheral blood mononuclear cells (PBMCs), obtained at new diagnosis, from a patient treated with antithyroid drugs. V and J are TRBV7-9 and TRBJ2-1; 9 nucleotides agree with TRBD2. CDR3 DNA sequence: TGTGCCAGCAGCCGAGCGGGAGGTTCCTACAATGAGCAGTTCTTC. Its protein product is CASSRAGGSYNEQFF.